The subject of this entry is one TCR beta chain. This sample is part of a study of OX40 agonist ivuxolimab in advanced cancers. The CDR3 has 15 residues. Trimming shortened V by 5 bases and J by 6 bases, and 16 bases separated the two germline ends. The germline CDR1 and CDR2 sequences are LNHDA and SQIVND (reference sequence). Data came from immunoSEQ multiplex PCR; TCRdb stores just in-frame clones and leaves some out. This table has tens of thousands of clones, about 82% appearing once. This specimen was CD4+ or CD8+ T cells sorted from blood, taken in a trial of the OX40 agonist ivuxolimab. This clonotype originated in an adult with an advanced solid tumor such as melanoma, head and neck, liver or kidney cancer. The chain joins TRBV19 to TRBJ2-2; D is unclear. The CDR3 loop reads CASSPGPRWSGELFF. The CDR3 region has the DNA TGTGCCAGTAGTCCTGGGCCAAGGTGGTCCGGGGAGCTGTTTTTT.